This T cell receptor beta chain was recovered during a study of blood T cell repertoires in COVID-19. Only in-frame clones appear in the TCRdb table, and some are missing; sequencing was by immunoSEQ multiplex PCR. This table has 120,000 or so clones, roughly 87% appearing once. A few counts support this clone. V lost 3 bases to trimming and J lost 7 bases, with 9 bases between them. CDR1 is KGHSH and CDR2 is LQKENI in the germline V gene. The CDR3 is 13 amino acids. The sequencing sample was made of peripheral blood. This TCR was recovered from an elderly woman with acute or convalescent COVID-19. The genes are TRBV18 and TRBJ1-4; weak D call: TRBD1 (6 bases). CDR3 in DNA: TGTGCCAGCTCACCTGACAGGAGTGAAAAACTGTTTTTT. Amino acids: CASSPDRSEKLFF.